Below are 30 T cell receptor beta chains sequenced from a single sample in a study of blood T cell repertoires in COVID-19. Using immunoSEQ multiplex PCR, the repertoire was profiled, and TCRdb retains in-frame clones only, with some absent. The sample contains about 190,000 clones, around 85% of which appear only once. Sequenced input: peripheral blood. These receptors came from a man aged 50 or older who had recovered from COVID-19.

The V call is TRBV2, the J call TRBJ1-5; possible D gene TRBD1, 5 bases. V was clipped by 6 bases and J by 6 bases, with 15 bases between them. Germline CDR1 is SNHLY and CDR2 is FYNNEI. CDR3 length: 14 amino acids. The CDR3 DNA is TGTGCCAGCAGCGAGACGGGGGTGGCTCAGCCCCAGCATTTT. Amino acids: CASSETGVAQPQHF. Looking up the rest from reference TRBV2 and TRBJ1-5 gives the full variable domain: EPEVTQTPSHQVTQMGQEVILRCVPISNHLYFYWYRQILGQKVEFLVSFYNNEISEKSEIFDDQFSVERPDGSNFTLKIRSTKLEDSAMYFCASSETGVAQPQHFGDGTRLSIL.

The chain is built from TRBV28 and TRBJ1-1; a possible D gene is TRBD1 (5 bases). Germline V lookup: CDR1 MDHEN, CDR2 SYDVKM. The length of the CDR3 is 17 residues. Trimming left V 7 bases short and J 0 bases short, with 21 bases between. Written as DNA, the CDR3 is TGTGCCAGCAAAGGGATCGTATGGACACAGTTGAACACTGAAGCTTTCTTT. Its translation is CASKGIVWTQLNTEAFF.

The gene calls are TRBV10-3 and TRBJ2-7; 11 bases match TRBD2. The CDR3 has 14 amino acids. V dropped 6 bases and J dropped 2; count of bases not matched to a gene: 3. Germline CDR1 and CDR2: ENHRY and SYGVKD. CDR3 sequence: CAISGLAGAYEQYF. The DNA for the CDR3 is TGTGCCATCAGCGGACTAGCGGGTGCCTACGAGCAGTACTTC.

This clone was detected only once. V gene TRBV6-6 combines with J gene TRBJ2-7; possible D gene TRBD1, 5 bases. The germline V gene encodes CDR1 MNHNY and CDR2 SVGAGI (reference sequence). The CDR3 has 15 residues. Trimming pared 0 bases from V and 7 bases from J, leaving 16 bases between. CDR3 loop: CASSYSTQGPWEQYF. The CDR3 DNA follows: TGTGCCAGCAGTTACTCGACGCAGGGCCCGTGGGAGCAGTACTTC.

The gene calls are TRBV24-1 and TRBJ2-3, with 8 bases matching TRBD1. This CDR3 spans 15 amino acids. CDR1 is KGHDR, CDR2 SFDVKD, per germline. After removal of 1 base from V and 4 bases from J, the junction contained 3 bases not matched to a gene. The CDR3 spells CATSDLAGGADTQYF. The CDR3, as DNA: TGTGCCACCAGTGATTTAGCAGGGGGCGCAGATACGCAGTATTTT.

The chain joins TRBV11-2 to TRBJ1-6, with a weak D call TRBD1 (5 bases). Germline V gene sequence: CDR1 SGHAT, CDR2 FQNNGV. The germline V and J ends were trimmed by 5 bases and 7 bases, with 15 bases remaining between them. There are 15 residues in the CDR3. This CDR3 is CASSPQAQPNSPLHF. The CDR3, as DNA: TGTGCCAGCAGCCCACAGGCTCAACCGAATTCACCCCTCCACTTT.

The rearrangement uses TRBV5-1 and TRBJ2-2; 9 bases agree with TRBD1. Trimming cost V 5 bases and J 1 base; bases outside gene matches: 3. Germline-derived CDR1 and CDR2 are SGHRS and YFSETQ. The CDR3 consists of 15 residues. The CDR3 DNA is TGCGCCAGCAGAGAGGACAGGGGGAACACCGGGGAGCTGTTTTTT. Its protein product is CASREDRGNTGELFF.

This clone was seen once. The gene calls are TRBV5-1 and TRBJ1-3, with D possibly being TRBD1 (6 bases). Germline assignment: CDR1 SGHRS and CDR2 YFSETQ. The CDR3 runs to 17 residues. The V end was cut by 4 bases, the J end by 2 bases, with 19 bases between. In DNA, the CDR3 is TGCGCCAGCAGCCCGATTGGTGGGGGCGTCGCTGGAAACACCATATATTTT. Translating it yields CASSPIGGGVAGNTIYF.

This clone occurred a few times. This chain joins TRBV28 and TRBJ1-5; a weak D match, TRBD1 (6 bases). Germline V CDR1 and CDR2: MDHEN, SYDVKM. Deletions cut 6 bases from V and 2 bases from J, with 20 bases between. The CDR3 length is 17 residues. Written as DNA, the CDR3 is TGTGCCAGCAGGTCCGGTAAAACAGGGACGGGCAATCAGCCCCAGCATTTT. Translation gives CASRSGKTGTGNQPQHF.

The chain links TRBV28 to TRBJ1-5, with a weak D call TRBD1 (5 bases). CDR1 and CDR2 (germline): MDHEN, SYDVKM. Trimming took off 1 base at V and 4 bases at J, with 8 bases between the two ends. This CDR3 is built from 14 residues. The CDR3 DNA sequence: TGTGCCAGCAGTTTATCCCCAGGGAATCAGCCCCAGCATTTT. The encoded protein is CASSLSPGNQPQHF.

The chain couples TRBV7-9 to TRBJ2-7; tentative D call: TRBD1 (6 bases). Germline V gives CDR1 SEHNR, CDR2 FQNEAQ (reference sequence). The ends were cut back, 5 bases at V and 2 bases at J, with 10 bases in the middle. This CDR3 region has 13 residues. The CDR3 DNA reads TGTGCCAGCAGCACGGGACATACCTACGAGCAGTACTTC. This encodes CASSTGHTYEQYF. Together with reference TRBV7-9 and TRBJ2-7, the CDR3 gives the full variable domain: DTGVSQNPRHKITKRGQNVTFRCDPISEHNRLYWYRQTLGQGPEFLTYFQNEAQLEKSRLLSDRFSAERPKGSFSTLEIQRTEQGDSAMYLCASSTGHTYEQYFGPGTRLTVT.

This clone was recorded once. The CDR3 bases are TGTGCCAGCAGCCGTAGGACTAGCGGGGGCGATGAGCAGTTCTTC. It is translated as CASSRRTSGGDEQFF. V and J are TRBV7-2 and TRBJ2-1, with TRBD2 identical over 13 bases. This CDR3 comprises 15 residues. Germline-derived CDR1 and CDR2 are SGHTA and FQGNSA. The ends lost 5 bases at V and 8 bases at J; junction bases unmatched: 6.

CDR3 region: CASSRTGRETQYF. The CDR3 DNA is TGTGCCAGCAGCCGGACAGGGAGAGAGACCCAGTACTTC. V and J are TRBV11-3 and TRBJ2-5, with TRBD1 matching 8 bases. This CDR3 is built from 13 residues. The ends lost 5 bases at V and 4 bases at J; junction bases unmatched: 3. The germline V gene has CDR1 SGHNT and CDR2 YENEEA.

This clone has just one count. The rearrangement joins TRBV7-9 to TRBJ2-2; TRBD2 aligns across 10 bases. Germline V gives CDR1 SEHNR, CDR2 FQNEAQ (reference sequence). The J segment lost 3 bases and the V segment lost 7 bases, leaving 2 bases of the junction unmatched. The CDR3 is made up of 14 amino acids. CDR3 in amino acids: CASTLAGDTGELFF. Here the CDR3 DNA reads TGTGCCAGCACCCTAGCGGGAGACACCGGGGAGCTGTTTTTT. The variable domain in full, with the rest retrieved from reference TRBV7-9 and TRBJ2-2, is DTGVSQNPRHKITKRGQNVTFRCDPISEHNRLYWYRQTLGQGPEFLTYFQNEAQLEKSRLLSDRFSAERPKGSFSTLEIQRTEQGDSAMYLCASTLAGDTGELFFGEGSRLTVL.

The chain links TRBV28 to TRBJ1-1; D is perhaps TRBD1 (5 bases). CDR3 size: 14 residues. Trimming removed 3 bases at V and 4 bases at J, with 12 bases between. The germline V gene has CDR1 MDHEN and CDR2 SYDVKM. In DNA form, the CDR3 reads TGTGCCAGCAGTTTGCCGACAGTCAGCACTGAAGCTTTCTTT. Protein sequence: CASSLPTVSTEAFF.

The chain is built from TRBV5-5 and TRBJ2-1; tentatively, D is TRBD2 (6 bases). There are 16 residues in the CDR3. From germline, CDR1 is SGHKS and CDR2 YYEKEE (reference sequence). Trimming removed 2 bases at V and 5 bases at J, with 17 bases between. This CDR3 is CASSFVRTTGNNEQFF. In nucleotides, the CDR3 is TGTGCCAGCAGCTTCGTTAGGACTACAGGCAACAATGAGCAGTTCTTC.

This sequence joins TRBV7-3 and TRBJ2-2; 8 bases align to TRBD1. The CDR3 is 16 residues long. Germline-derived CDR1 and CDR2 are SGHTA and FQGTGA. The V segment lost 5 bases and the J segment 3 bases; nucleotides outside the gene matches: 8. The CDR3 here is CASSDTTGVDTGELFF. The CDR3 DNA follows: TGTGCCAGCAGCGATACGACAGGGGTTGACACCGGGGAGCTGTTTTTT. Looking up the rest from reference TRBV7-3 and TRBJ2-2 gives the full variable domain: GAGVSQTPSNKVTEKGKYVELRCDPISGHTALYWYRQSLGQGPEFLIYFQGTGAADDSGLPNDRFFAVRPEGSVSTLKIQRTERGDSAVYLCASSDTTGVDTGELFFGEGSRLTVL.

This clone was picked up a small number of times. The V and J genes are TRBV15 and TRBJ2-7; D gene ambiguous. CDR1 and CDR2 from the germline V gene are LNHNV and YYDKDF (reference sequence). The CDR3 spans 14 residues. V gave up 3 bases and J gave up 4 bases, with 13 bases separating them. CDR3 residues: CATSSPSPPYEQYF. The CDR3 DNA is TGTGCCACCAGCAGCCCTTCCCCCCCGTACGAGCAGTACTTC.

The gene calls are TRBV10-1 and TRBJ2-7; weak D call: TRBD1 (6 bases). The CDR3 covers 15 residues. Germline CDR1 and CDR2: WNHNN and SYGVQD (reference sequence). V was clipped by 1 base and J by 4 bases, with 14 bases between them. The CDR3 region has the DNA TGCGCCAGCAGTGAGTATCGGACAGAATATTACGAGCAGTACTTC. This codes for CASSEYRTEYYEQYF.

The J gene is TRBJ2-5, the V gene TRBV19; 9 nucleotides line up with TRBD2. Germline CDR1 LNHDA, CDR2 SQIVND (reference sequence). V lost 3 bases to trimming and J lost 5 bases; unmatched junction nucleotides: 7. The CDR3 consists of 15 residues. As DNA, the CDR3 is TGTGCCAGTAGTATCATAGCGGGAGTATTGGAGACCCAGTACTTC. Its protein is CASSIIAGVLETQYF. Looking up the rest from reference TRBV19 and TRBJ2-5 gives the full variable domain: DGGITQSPKYLFRKEGQNVTLSCEQNLNHDAMYWYRQDPGQGLRLIYYSQIVNDFQKGDIAEGYSVSREKKESFPLTVTSAQKNPTAFYLCASSIIAGVLETQYFGPGTRLLVL.

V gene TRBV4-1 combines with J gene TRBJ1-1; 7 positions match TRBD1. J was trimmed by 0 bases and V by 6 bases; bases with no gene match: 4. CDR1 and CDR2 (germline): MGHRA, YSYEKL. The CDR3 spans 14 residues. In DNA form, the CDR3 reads TGCGCCAGCAGGGCGGGACAGATGAACACTGAAGCTTTCTTT. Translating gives CASRAGQMNTEAFF.

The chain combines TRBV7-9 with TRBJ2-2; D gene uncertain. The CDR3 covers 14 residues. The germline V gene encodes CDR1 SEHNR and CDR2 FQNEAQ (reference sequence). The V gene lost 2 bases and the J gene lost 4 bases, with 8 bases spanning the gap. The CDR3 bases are TGTGCCAGCAGCTTAAGTTCCGGCACCGGGGAGCTGTTTTTT. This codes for CASSLSSGTGELFF.

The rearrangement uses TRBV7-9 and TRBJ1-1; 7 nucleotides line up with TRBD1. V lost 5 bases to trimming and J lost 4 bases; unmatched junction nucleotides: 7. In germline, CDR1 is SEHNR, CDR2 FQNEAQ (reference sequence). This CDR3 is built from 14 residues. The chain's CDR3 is CASSRQGPATEAFF. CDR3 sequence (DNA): TGTGCCAGCAGCAGACAGGGTCCGGCCACTGAAGCTTTCTTT.

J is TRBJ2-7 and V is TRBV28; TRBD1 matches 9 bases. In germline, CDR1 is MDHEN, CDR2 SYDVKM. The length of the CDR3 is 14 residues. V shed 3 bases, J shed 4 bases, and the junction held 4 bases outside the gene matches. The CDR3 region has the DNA TGTGCCAGCAGTTTTATACAGGGGGCGTACGAGCAGTACTTC. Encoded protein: CASSFIQGAYEQYF.

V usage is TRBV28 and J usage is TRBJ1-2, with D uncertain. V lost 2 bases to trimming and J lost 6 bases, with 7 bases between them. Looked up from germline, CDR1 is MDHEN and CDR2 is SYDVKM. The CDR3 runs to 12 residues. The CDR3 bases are TGTGCCAGCAGTTTAACTAGCGATGGCTACACCTTC. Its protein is CASSLTSDGYTF.

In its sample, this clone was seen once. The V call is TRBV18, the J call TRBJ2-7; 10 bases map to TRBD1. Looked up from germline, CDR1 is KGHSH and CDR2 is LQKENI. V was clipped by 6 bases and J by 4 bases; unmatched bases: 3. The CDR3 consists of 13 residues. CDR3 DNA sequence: TGTGCCAGCTCCCGGGACAGGGGTTACGAGCAGTACTTC. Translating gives CASSRDRGYEQYF.

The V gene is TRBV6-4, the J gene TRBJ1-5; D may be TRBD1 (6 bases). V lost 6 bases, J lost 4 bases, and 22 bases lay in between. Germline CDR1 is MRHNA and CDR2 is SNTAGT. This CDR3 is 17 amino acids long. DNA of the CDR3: TGTGCCAGCAGCCGACTCCGGGACGGGAGGGGGAATCAGCCCCAGCATTTT. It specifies CASSRLRDGRGNQPQHF.

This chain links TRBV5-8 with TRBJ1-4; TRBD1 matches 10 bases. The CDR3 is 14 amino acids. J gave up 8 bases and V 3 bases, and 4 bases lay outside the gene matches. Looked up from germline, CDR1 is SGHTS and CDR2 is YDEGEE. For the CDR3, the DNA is TGTGCCAGCAGCTCCGGGACAGGGGAGGAAAAACTGTTTTTT. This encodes CASSSGTGEEKLFF.

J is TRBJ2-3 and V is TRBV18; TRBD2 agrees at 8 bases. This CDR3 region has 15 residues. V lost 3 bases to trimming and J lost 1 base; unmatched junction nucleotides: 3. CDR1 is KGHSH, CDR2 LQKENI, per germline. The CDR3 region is CASSPGLEGTDTQYF. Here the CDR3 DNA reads TGTGCCAGCTCACCGGGACTAGAAGGCACAGATACGCAGTATTTT.

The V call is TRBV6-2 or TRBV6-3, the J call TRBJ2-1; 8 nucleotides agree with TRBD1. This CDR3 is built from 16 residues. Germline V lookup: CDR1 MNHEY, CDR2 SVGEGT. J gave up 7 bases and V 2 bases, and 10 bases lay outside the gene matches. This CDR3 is CASSYGSRTGTNEQFF. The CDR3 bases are TGTGCCAGCAGTTACGGAAGTAGGACAGGGACGAATGAGCAGTTCTTC.